Reported below is one T cell receptor beta chain. The sample is drawn from a study of blood T cell repertoires in COVID-19. For the study at large: Some COVID-19 samples were acute and others convalescent; all came from the United States, Italy and Spain. PBMCs, B-cell-depleted T cells, or T cells were the source of the cDNA or gDNA that made up the material.

Authors' analysis steps: Reference gene primers were amplified, and this amplification served to estimate nucleated cell counts. This table comes from immunoSEQ multiplex PCR, and its TCRdb copy is limited to in-frame clones, with some not included. V, J and clone size were drawn from that table, and D and trimming were deduced from the DNA. The sample holds tens of thousands of clones, 85% to 90% seen once. Losses at the gene ends were 5 bases for V and 4 bases for J; bases not matched to a gene: 14. The CDR3 covers 17 residues. CDR1 is MDHEN, CDR2 SYDVKM, per germline. The TCR originated in a woman of 80 years or more with active COVID-19. Sequencing was done on a sample of peripheral blood. This chain connects TRBV28 to TRBJ1-1, with TRBD1 matching over 9 bases. The CDR3 here is CASSPPPGQGGSTEAFF. The CDR3, as DNA: TGTGCCAGCAGTCCGCCGCCGGGACAGGGAGGGTCCACTGAAGCTTTCTTT.